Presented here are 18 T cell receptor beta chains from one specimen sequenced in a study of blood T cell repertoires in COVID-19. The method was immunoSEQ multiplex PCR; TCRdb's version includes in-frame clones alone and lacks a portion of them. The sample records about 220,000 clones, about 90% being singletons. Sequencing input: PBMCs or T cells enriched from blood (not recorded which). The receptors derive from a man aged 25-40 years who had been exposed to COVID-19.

The CDR3 loop reads CSVERGGRETQYF. For the CDR3, the DNA is TGCAGCGTGGAGCGGGGGGGCCGAGAGACCCAGTACTTC. This chain uses TRBV29-1 with TRBJ2-5; 10 positions match TRBD2. This CDR3 is 13 amino acids long. V trimming: 6 bases; J trimming: 4 bases; junction bases outside the gene matches: 5. Germline V CDR1 and CDR2: SQVTM, ANQGSEA.

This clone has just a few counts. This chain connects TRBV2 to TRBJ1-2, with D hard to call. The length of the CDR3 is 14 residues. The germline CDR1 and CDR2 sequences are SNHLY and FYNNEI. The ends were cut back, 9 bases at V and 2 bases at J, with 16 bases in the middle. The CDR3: CASLGWARNYGYTF. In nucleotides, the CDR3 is TGTGCCAGTCTTGGGTGGGCCAGAAACTATGGCTACACCTTC.

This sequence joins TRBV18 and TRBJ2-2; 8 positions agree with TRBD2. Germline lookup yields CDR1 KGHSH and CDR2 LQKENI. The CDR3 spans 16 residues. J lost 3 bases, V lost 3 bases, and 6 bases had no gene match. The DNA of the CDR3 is TGTGCCAGCTCACCTTTCCAAGCGGGGGACACCGGGGAGCTGTTTTTT. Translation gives CASSPFQAGDTGELFF.

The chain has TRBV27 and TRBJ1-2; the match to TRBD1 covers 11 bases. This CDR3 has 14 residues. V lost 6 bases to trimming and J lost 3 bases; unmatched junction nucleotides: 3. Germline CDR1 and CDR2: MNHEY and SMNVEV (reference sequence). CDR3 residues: CASSRTGGHYGYTF. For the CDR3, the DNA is TGTGCCAGCAGCAGGACAGGGGGCCACTATGGCTACACCTTC.

The CDR3 here is CATGLSEAQYF. The DNA for the CDR3 is TGTGCCACGGGACTATCAGAGGCGCAGTATTTT. This rearrangement joins TRBV10-3 to TRBJ2-3, with 7 bases that match TRBD2. The J segment lost 10 bases and the V segment lost 10 bases, leaving 8 bases of the junction unmatched. In germline, CDR1 is ENHRY, CDR2 SYGVKD. The CDR3 length is 11 residues.

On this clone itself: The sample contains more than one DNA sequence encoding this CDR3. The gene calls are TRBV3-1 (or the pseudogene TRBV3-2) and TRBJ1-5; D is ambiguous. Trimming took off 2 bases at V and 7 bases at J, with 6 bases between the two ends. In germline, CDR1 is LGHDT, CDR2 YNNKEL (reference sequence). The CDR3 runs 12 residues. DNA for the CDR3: TGTGCCAGCAGCCAATTGGGCCAGCCCCAGCATTTT. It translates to CASSQLGQPQHF.

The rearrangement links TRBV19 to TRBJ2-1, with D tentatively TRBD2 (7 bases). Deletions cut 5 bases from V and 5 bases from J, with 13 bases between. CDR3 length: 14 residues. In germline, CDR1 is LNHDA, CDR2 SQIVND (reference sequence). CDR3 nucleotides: TGTGCCAGTAGTCCTCTAGGGGGGGACAATGAGCAGTTCTTC. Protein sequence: CASSPLGGDNEQFF.

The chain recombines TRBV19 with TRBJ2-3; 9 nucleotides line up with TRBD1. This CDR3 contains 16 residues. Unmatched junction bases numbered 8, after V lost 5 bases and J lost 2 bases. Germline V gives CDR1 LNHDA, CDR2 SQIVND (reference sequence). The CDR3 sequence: CASSLGTGTDTDTQYF. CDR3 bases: TGTGCCAGTAGTCTTGGGACAGGGACGGACACAGATACGCAGTATTTT.

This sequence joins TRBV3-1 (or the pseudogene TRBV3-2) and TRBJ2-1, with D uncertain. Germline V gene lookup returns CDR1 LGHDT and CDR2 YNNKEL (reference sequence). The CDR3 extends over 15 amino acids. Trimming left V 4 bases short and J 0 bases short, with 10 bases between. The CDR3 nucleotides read TGTGCCAGCAGCCTTAGCTTAAGCTCCTACAATGAGCAGTTCTTC. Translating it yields CASSLSLSSYNEQFF.

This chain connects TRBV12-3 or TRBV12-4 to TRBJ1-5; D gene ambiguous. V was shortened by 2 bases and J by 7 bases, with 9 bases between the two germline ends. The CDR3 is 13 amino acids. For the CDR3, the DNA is TGTGCCAGCAGTTTAATTCTTTTCCAGCCCCAGCATTTT. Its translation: CASSLILFQPQHF.

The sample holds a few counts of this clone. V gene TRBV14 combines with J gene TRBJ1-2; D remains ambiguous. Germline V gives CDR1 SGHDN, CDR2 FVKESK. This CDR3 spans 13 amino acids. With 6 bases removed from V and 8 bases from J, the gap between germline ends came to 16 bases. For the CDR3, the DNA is TGTGCCAGCAGTCTACAACCCAGGCGCGGCTACACCTTC. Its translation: CASSLQPRRGYTF.

The CDR3 spells CAWRMGQGAGNTIYF. The CDR3 bases are TGTGCCTGGAGGATGGGACAGGGGGCTGGAAACACCATATATTTT. The chain is built from TRBV30 and TRBJ1-3; 11 nucleotides align to TRBD1. After removal of 3 bases from V and 2 bases from J, the junction contained 3 bases not matched to a gene. Germline V gene lookup returns CDR1 GTSNPN and CDR2 SVGIG (reference sequence). This CDR3 has 15 amino acids.

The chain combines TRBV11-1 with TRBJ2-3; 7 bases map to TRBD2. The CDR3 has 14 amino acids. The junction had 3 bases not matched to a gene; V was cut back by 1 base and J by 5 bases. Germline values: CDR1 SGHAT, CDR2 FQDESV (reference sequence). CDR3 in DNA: TGTGCCAGCAGCTTAGGACTAGCCGGAGATACGCAGTATTTT. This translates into CASSLGLAGDTQYF.

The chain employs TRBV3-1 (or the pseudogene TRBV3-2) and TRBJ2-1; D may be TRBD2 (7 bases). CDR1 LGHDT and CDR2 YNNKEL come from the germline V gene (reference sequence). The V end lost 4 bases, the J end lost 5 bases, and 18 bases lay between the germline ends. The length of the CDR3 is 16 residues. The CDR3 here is CASSRSEGGRDNEQFF. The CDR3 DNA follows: TGTGCCAGCAGCCGAAGTGAGGGGGGGAGAGACAATGAGCAGTTCTTC.

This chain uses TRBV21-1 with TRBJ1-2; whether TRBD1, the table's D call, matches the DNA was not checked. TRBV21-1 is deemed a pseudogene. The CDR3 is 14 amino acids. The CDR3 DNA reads TGTGCCAGCAGAGAGACAGGGAGATCCTATGGCTACACCTTC. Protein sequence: CASRETGRSYGYTF.

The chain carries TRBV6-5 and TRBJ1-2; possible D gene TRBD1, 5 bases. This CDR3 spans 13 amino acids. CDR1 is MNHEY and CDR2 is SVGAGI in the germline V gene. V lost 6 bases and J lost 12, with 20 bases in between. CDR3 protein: CASSDPLGRTNTF. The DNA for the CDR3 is TGTGCCAGCAGCGATCCCCTAGGGAGGACAAACACCTTC.

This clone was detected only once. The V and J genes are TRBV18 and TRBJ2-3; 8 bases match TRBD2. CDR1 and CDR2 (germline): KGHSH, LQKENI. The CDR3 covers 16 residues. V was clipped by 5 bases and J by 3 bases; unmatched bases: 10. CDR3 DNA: TGTGCCAGCTCATCCGAGCGGGGGCCCGAAACAGATACGCAGTATTTT. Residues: CASSSERGPETDTQYF.

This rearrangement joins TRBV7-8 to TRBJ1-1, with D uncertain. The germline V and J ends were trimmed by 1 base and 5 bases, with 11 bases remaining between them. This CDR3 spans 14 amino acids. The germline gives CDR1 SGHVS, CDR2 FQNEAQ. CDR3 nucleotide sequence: TGTGCCAGCAGCTTAGGGAGCGGTTGGACTGAAGCTTTCTTT. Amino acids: CASSLGSGWTEAFF.